This entry features one T cell receptor beta chain sequence. This CDR3 contains 16 residues. V shed 3 bases and J shed 3 bases, with 15 bases lying between them. Looked up from germline, CDR1 is SGDLS and CDR2 is YYNGEE. In the original processing: The authors estimated nucleated cell counts from reference gene primer amplification. Using immunoSEQ multiplex PCR, the repertoire was profiled, and TCRdb retains in-frame clones only, with some absent. V and J calls and clone size come straight from that table; D and trimming were deduced from the DNA. The sample shows around 300,000 clones, 90% of them seen only once. The data originate from a study of blood T cell repertoires in COVID-19. About the study: Donors in the United States, Italy and Spain gave samples during acute or convalescent COVID-19. PBMCs, B-cell-depleted T cells, or T cells provided the cDNA or gDNA that made up the material.

The sequenced sample was peripheral blood. The TCR sequence derives from a woman aged 40 to 50 with acute or convalescent COVID-19. V is TRBV9 and J is TRBJ1-4; possibly TRBD1 for D (6 bases). This chain's CDR3 is CASSAHGEGANEKLFF. CDR3 sequence (DNA): TGTGCCAGCAGCGCCCACGGGGAGGGGGCTAATGAAAAACTGTTTTTT.